The TCR beta chain described here comes from a study of cytomegalovirus exposure and HLA in healthy donors. Study-level information: Earlier results showed roughly 120 million unique TCR beta sequences derived from some 190 million T cells. Of the donors genotyped, approximately 430 in all, 81% fell in the Caucasian-associated ancestry cluster. Study-level points and caveats: Among TCR beta chains, those listed as cytomegalovirus-associated numbered approximately 150. In a later analysis, HLA-C alleles had the fewest associated TCRs, DRB1 alleles the most.

In germline, CDR1 is SGDLS, CDR2 YYNGEE. The CDR3 length is 14 residues. The V segment lost 0 bases and the J segment 7 bases; nucleotides outside the gene matches: 3. The PCR made use of 60 Vbeta and 13 Jbeta primers. TCRdb keeps only in-frame clones here, not all; method: immunoSEQ multiplex PCR. The sample holds some 120,000 clones, approximately 69% seen once. Remarks on this clone: What it recognizes is unknown.

Sequences were obtained from PBMCs. The chain is built from TRBV9 and TRBJ2-1; TRBD2 aligns across 8 bases. The sequence was obtained from a middle-aged man in good health and CMV-seropositive. The CDR3 reads CASSVAGGPNEQFF. CDR3 nucleotides: TGTGCCAGCAGCGTAGCGGGAGGGCCAAATGAGCAGTTCTTC. The variable domain in full, with the rest retrieved from reference TRBV9 and TRBJ2-1, is DSGVTQTPKHLITATGQRVTLRCSPRSGDLSVYWYQQSLDQGLQFLIQYYNGEERAKGNILERFSAQQFPDLHSELNLSSLELGDSALYFCASSVAGGPNEQFFGPGTRLTVL.